This TCR beta chain was captured in a study of blood T cell repertoires in COVID-19 (dated by TCRdb to the early 2020s). A note on the overall study: For ImmuneRACE Cohort 3, a participant was defined as recovered based on two consecutive negative NP/OP PCR tests, clearance by a healthcare professional, or resolution of symptoms. The collaborator samples originated in the United States, Italy and Spain and spanned the acute and convalescent phases of COVID-19. The material from the prospective study consisted of cDNA or gDNA derived from T cells, B-cell-depleted T cells, or PBMCs. Deeply sampled blood TCRbeta repertoires from subjects exposed to, actively infected with, or recovered from COVID-19 were included in the dataset. The repertoires were made available in a free public database intended to serve as a resource for research on the immune response to SARS-CoV-2. Samples came from the ongoing ImmuneRACE study (first 160 participants) plus 1,254 subjects from 6 global collaborators. The sample metadata nearly always contained a de-identified subject ID, COVID-19 status, age in years and sex. Where available, HLA class I and class II types were obtained from metadata supplied by the sample provider rather than from assay-based typing. Beyond this particular receptor, the publication reports: How much clinical and demographic metadata was included differed by source and by participant, and the metadata was provided uncurated.

In the prospective study, participants were about 18 to 89 years old, resided in about 25 geographic areas of the United States, and were enrolled through a virtual design. To assign participants to cohorts, the prospective study relied on clinical history that participants themselves reported in a screening survey and a study questionnaire. In the prospective study, whole blood, serum and a nasopharyngeal or oropharyngeal swab were collected from each participant by mobile phlebotomists. Participants in the prospective study had the option to provide additional blood draws and questionnaires over an approximately 2-month period. Prospective study blood samples were shipped either frozen or at room temperature before DNA extraction. A remark on this clone: Its cognate antigen has yet to be identified. The sample holds no much larger clone one base away, and base qualities are not on file.

Measured from the cysteine to the phenylalanine, the CDR3 is 15 residues long. Left in the record is the CDR3 DNA by itself, 45 bases read in frame from the first base. The V end loses 4 bases and the J end loses 4 bases, and a stretch of 17 bases separates them. From the germline V gene (reference sequence), CDR1 is GTSNPN and CDR2 is SVGIG. TCRbeta CDR3 regions were amplified from genomic DNA by means of the immunoSEQ Assay, a bias-controlled multiplex PCR. On the authors' methods: The number of nucleated cells in each sample was estimated from the amplification of reference gene primers within the assay. To quantify the absolute abundance of each unique TCRbeta CDR3 rearrangement, sequence reads were collapsed and filtered. For each sample, productive Simpson clonality was calculated by taking the square root of Simpson's diversity index across productive rearrangements. The clones in this table, taken by TCRdb from immuneACCESS, are in-frame only. Not every clone is retained; where verified, under half of the shortfall comes from an unresolved V gene, and the cause of the rest is unknown. That table gives V, J and clone size, and the DNA gave D and trimming. Recorded for this sample are roughly 150,000 clones; about 87% of them occurred a single time. 3.9% of the sample rests with the top ten.

The sequenced sample consisted of PBMCs or T cells enriched from blood (not recorded which). This TCR came from a man aged 45-65 years in a cohort exposed to, infected with or recovered from COVID-19 (not recorded which). The sequence links TRBV30 to TRBJ1-5; the D gene is perhaps TRBD1, from 5 matching bases. The nucleotide sequence reads as follows: TGTGCCTGGAATACGGGGGACGGTCGGAATCAGCCCCAGCATTTT. This codes for CAWNTGDGRNQPQHF.